This entry lists 15 T cell receptor beta chains sequenced from one sample in a study of CD8 T cells in ankylosing spondylitis. MiXCR was run by TCRdb on the 5' RACE reads, yielding one entry per CDR3 protein. Altogether roughly 120,000 distinct CDR3 sequences are present, roughly an eighth being singletons, with the ten largest covering about 2.7%. Sample: blood, either unsorted or a sorted T cell fraction (not recorded which). The receptors derive from a female donor with ankylosing spondylitis or in good health (not recorded which).

The rearrangement joins TRBV19 to TRBJ1-5; D remains ambiguous. Germline CDR1 LNHDA, CDR2 SQIVND (reference sequence). V dropped 4 bases and J dropped 5 bases, with 12 bases sitting between them. The CDR3 loop spans 14 amino acids. The CDR3 spells CASSKPSWDQPQHF. The DNA of the CDR3 is TGTGCCAGTAGTAAACCGTCCTGGGATCAGCCCCAGCATTTT.

The J gene is TRBJ1-1, the V gene TRBV12-3 or TRBV12-4; weak D call: TRBD1 (6 bases). The CDR3 is 13 residues long. V was clipped by 5 bases and J by 4 bases, with 11 bases between them. The DNA for the CDR3 is TGTGCCAGCAGTACTACAGGGATCACTGAAGCTTTCTTT. It encodes CASSTTGITEAFF.

V usage is TRBV29-1 and J usage is TRBJ2-5; unclear D gene. The CDR3 length is 13 residues. The germline gives CDR1 SQVTM, CDR2 ANQGSEA. Trimming removed 3 bases at V and 5 bases at J, with 13 bases between. The CDR3 nucleotides are TGCAGCGTTGACGTGGCTAGTGGGGAGACCCAGTACTTC. Protein product: CSVDVASGETQYF.

This clonotype was observed a few times. The gene calls are TRBV20-1 and TRBJ1-5; no reliable D call. The CDR3 runs 13 residues. Trimming took 3 bases from V and 5 from J, leaving 11 bases between them. In germline, CDR1 is DFQATT, CDR2 SNEGSKA (reference sequence). CDR3 protein: CSASSGWDQPQHF. In DNA form, the CDR3 reads TGCAGTGCTAGTTCGGGCTGGGATCAGCCCCAGCATTTT.

This clonotype was found many times. V gene TRBV15 combines with J gene TRBJ2-3; 7 nucleotides agree with TRBD2. This CDR3 spans 16 amino acids. The germline gives CDR1 LNHNV, CDR2 YYDKDF (reference sequence). V lost 0 bases and J lost 0; bases outside the gene matches: 3. The CDR3 reads CATSREGGVSTDTQYF. The CDR3 coding sequence is TGTGCCACCAGCAGAGAGGGGGGGGTTAGCACAGATACGCAGTATTTT.

This clonotype has ten or more counts. V is TRBV11-2 and J is TRBJ2-5, with D hard to call. V gave up 0 bases and J gave up 2 bases, with 10 bases separating them. From germline, CDR1 is SGHAT and CDR2 FQNNGV. The CDR3 has 15 residues. In DNA form, the CDR3 reads TGTGCCAGCAGCTTAGAATGGCAGATACAAGAGACCCAGTACTTC. Protein sequence: CASSLEWQIQETQYF.

There are a few counts of this clonotype. The chain is built from TRBV11-2 and TRBJ2-7; D is uncertain. Trimming left V 3 bases short and J 6 bases short, with 9 bases between. Germline V gene sequence: CDR1 SGHAT, CDR2 FQNNGV. The CDR3 length is 12 residues. The CDR3 protein is CASSLIESEQYF. DNA for the CDR3: TGTGCCAGCAGCTTGATAGAGAGCGAGCAGTACTTC.

This clonotype was observed a few times. The J gene is TRBJ1-1, the V gene TRBV5-6, with TRBD1 as a possible D gene (6 bases). The CDR3 consists of 15 residues. Trimming cost V 5 bases and J 6 bases, with 20 bases left between them. Germline values: CDR1 SGHDT, CDR2 YYEEEE. CDR3 region: CASREREGGRSEAFF. The CDR3 DNA is TGTGCCAGCAGGGAAAGGGAGGGGGGAAGGTCTGAAGCTTTCTTT.

Ten or more counts support this clonotype. V is TRBV5-1 and J is TRBJ2-1; D is ambiguous. The germline V and J ends were trimmed by 2 bases and 0 bases, with 9 bases remaining between them. This CDR3 contains 15 residues. In germline, CDR1 is SGHRS, CDR2 YFSETQ. The CDR3, as DNA: TGCGCCAGCAGCTTCCACCCAGGCTCCTACAATGAGCAGTTCTTC. It translates to CASSFHPGSYNEQFF.

This chain links TRBV10-3 with TRBJ2-1; D gene unclear. The CDR3 sequence is 11 residues long. Germline CDR1 ENHRY, CDR2 SYGVKD. The V and J ends lost 3 bases and 6 bases respectively, with 3 bases between them. Written as DNA, the CDR3 is TGTGCCATCAGTGACGCCAATGAGCAGTTCTTC. Its protein is CAISDANEQFF.

This clonotype was observed a few times. The chain joins TRBV29-1 to TRBJ2-1; 8 nucleotides line up with TRBD1. The CDR3 is 13 residues long. The germline gives CDR1 SQVTM, CDR2 ANQGSEA. Trimming cost V 6 bases and J 12 bases; bases outside gene matches: 13. The CDR3 DNA is TGCAGCGTCCTAGGACAGGGTTTCATCCGGCAGTTCTTC. It specifies CSVLGQGFIRQFF.

To note about this clonotype: A much larger clone differs from this one at a single base, so this may be a read error. The chain has TRBV7-2 and TRBJ2-4; 10 nucleotides line up with TRBD2. The CDR3 is 16 residues long. Germline V gene data show CDR1 as SGHTA and CDR2 as FQGNSA. The J segment lost 9 bases and the V segment lost 5 bases, leaving 13 bases of the junction unmatched. CDR3 in DNA: TGTGCCAGCAGCCTTGGGTCTAGCGGGGGACAAAGCATTCAGTACTTC. This encodes CASSLGSSGGQSIQYF. The full variable domain, completed using reference TRBV7-2 and TRBJ2-4, is GAGVSQSPSNKVTEKGKDVELRCDPISGHTALYWYRQSLGQGLEFLIYFQGNSAPDKSGLPSDRFSAERTGGSVSTLTIQRTQQEDSAVYLCASSLGSSGGQSIQYFGAGTRLSVL.

This clonotype was observed at least ten times. The rearrangement links TRBV7-9 to TRBJ2-3; 8 bases are a match to TRBD1. V shed 7 bases, J shed 6 bases, and the junction held 15 bases outside the gene matches. CDR1 is SEHNR and CDR2 is FQNEAQ in the germline V gene (reference sequence). CDR3 size: 16 residues. Written as DNA, the CDR3 is TGTGCCAGCATGTCCCGGACAACAGGGGGTCCGGATACGCAGTATTTT. Translating it yields CASMSRTTGGPDTQYF.

This clonotype was counted at least ten times. The chain couples TRBV20-1 to TRBJ2-4, with TRBD2 as a possible D gene (5 bases). Per germline, CDR1 DFQATT and CDR2 SNEGSKA (reference sequence). V shed 3 bases and J shed 7 bases, with 13 bases lying between them. This CDR3 has 13 amino acids. In DNA, the CDR3 is TGCAGTGCTAGGAGTCTAGCACTCAACATTCAGTACTTC. Its protein is CSARSLALNIQYF.

V gene TRBV10-3 combines with J gene TRBJ2-3; possibly TRBD1 or TRBD2 for D (5 bases each). The ends were cut back, 10 bases at V and 1 base at J, with 12 bases in the middle. Germline values: CDR1 ENHRY, CDR2 SYGVKD. The CDR3 runs to 13 residues. The DNA of the CDR3 is TGTGCCAGTGGGGGAGACGGCACAGATACGCAGTATTTT. It encodes CASGGDGTDTQYF.